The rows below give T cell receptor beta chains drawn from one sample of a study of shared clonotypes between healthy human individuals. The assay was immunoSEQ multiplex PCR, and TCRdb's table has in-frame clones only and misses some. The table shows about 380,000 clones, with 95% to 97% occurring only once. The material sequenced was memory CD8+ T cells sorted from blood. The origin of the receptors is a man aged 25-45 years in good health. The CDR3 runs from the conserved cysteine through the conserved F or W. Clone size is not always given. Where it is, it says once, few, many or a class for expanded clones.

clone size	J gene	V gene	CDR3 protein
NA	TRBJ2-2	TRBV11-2	CASRLDRVTGELFF
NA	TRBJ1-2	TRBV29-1	CSVEFRGGYGYTF
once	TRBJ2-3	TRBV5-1	CASSSGVSTDTQYF
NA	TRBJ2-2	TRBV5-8	CARGTGDTGELFF
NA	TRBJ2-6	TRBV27	CASSDRGGANVLTF
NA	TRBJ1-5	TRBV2	CASNGIGQLGGNQPQHF
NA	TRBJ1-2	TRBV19	CASSISVGYTF
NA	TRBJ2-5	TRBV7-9	CAITSGSEETQYF
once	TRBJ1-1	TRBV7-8	CASSDTGGTEAFF
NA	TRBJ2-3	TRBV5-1	CASSVTSGSTDTQYF
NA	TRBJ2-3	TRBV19	CASSRTRAGSMSDTQYF
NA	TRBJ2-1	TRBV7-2	CASSLGSDLGEQFF
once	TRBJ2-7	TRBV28	CASSLKGALIYEQYF
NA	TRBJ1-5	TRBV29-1	CSVATGRDQPQHF
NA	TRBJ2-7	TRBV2	CASSPTMRQVYEQYF